The rows below give T cell receptor beta chains drawn from one sample of a study of shared clonotypes between healthy human individuals. Profiled with immunoSEQ multiplex PCR; TCRdb holds only in-frame clones, not every one. Among millions of clones, around 95% were seen once, and the ten largest hold 0.13%. Sequenced: naive CD4+ T cells sorted from blood. The receptors come from a young man in good health. Both conserved end residues are part of each CDR3. D genes are given only for firm matches. Not all rows give a size; the values are once, few, many and, for expanded clones, a class.

d_call | j_call | v_call | clone_size | cdr3_aa | cdr3_nt
TRBD2 | TRBJ2-3 | TRBV2 | NA | CASRLLLAGGTPSTDTQYF | TGTGCCAGCAGGTTGTTACTAGCGGGGGGTACCCCTAGCACAGATACGCAGTATTTT
TRBD1 | TRBJ2-7 | TRBV6-6 | NA | CASRPTGIGYEQYF | TGTGCCAGCAGGCCGACAGGGATTGGATACGAGCAGTACTTC
NA | TRBJ2-6 | TRBV15 | NA | CATSRRQANVLTF | TGTGCCACCAGCAGGAGACAGGCTAACGTCCTGACTTTC
NA | TRBJ2-1 | TRBV5-6 | NA | CASSLVNSWDNEQFF | TGTGCCAGCAGCTTGGTCAACAGCTGGGACAATGAGCAGTTCTTC
NA | TRBJ1-6 | TRBV6-1 | NA | CASSGQRNSPLHF | TGTGCCAGCAGTGGACAGAGGAATTCACCCCTCCACTTT
NA | TRBJ1-4 | TRBV30 | many | CAWGGGEKLFF | TGTGCCTGGGGCGGTGGTGAAAAACTGTTTTTT
NA | TRBJ1-1 | TRBV7-3 | NA | CASSLFRQTEAFF | TGTGCCAGCAGCTTATTTCGACAAACTGAAGCTTTCTTT
NA | TRBJ1-4 | TRBV9 | NA | CASSVGQPNEKLFF | TGTGCCAGCAGCGTAGGACAGCCTAATGAAAAACTGTTTTTT
TRBD2 | TRBJ2-1 | TRBV6-1 | NA | CAGRLAGANEQFF | TGTGCCGGTCGACTAGCGGGAGCTAATGAGCAGTTCTTC
TRBD1 | TRBJ1-4 | TRBV25-1 | NA | CASSEFTGGDEKLFF | TGTGCCAGCAGTGAGTTTACAGGGGGGGACGAAAAACTGTTTTTT
NA | TRBJ2-1 | TRBV18 | NA | CASSPISPYNEQFF | TGTGCCAGCTCACCAATATCACCCTACAATGAGCAGTTCTTC
TRBD2 | TRBJ2-1 | TRBV19 | NA | CASRPGLAGGSPYNEQFF | TGTGCCAGTAGGCCGGGACTAGCGGGGGGGAGTCCCTACAATGAGCAGTTCTTC
NA | TRBJ1-6 | TRBV28 | NA | CASRQPGVRSPLHF | TGTGCCAGCAGACAACCAGGGGTAAGATCACCCCTCCACTTT
TRBD1 | TRBJ2-3 | TRBV6-5 | NA | CASSRQGSTDTQYF | TGTGCCAGCAGCCGACAGGGGAGCACAGATACGCAGTATTTT
NA | TRBJ1-2 | TRBV5-6 | NA | CASSPYGTPKINYGYTF | TGTGCCAGCAGCCCCTACGGGACACCGAAGATTAACTATGGCTACACCTTC
NA | TRBJ1-1 | TRBV30 | NA | CAWRRGEARQEAFF | TGTGCCTGGAGGAGGGGGGAGGCTAGGCAAGAAGCTTTCTTT
TRBD2 | TRBJ2-7 | TRBV13 | NA | CASSYLGVLAGESEQYF | TGTGCCAGCAGCTACCTAGGCGTGCTAGCGGGAGAAAGCGAGCAGTACTTC
TRBD1 | TRBJ2-5 | TRBV28 | once | CASSSTATGGQETQYF | TGTGCCAGCAGTTCCACTGCTACAGGGGGCCAAGAGACCCAGTACTTC
NA | TRBJ2-1 | TRBV7-3 | NA | CASSLLPGGEQFF | TGTGCCAGCAGCTTACTTCCCGGAGGTGAGCAGTTCTTC
TRBD1 | TRBJ1-1 | TRBV5-1 | NA | CASSLRTGSPTEAFF | TGCGCCAGCAGCCTACGGACAGGGAGTCCCACTGAAGCTTTCTTT
NA | TRBJ1-5 | TRBV7-9 | NA | CASSYGPSNQPQHF | TGTGCCAGCAGCTACGGACCGAGCAATCAGCCCCAGCATTTT
TRBD1 | TRBJ2-7 | TRBV4-1 | NA | CASSQMLTRDSYEQYF | TGCGCCAGCAGCCAAATGTTGACCCGGGACAGCTACGAGCAGTACTTC
NA | TRBJ2-2 | TRBV30 | NA | CAWREQSVAGELFF | TGTGCCTGGAGGGAACAAAGCGTGGCCGGGGAGCTGTTTTTT
TRBD2 | TRBJ2-3 | TRBV11-2 | once | CASSPWTSLPDTQYF | TGTGCCAGCAGCCCCTGGACTAGTCTACCGGATACGCAGTATTTT
NA | TRBJ1-2 | TRBV28 | NA | CASSQGRGYGYTF | TGTGCCAGCAGTCAGGGGAGGGGGTATGGCTACACCTTC
TRBD1 | TRBJ1-6 | TRBV5-1 | once | CASSLNRGNSPLHF | TGCGCCAGCAGCTTAAACAGGGGCAATTCACCCCTCCACTTT
NA | TRBJ2-7 | TRBV7-9 | NA | CASSLATPRAASEQYF | TGTGCCAGCAGCTTAGCCACTCCACGCGCGGCGAGCGAGCAGTACTTC
TRBD1 | TRBJ2-7 | TRBV7-2 | NA | CASSLQTGRQGYEQYF | TGTGCCAGCAGCTTGCAGACAGGGCGACAGGGCTACGAGCAGTACTTC
TRBD1 | TRBJ1-3 | TRBV28 | NA | CASSLGGTGSFFSGNTIYF | TGTGCCAGCAGTTTGGGCGGGACAGGGTCCTTCTTCTCTGGAAACACCATATATTTT